This T cell receptor beta chain was captured in a study of shared clonotypes between healthy human individuals. Study information: Sampling drew on donors who were two women and a few men aged 18 to 49.

CD8 cells regarded as naive lacked CD45RO, were positively chosen for CCR7, and omitted terminally differentiated effector memory CD45RA+ cells. Those who donated were healthy HIV-negative adults, with no recent acute infections or vaccinations reported. Sorted-subset replicate PCRs used roughly 210 ng of genomic DNA. This amount corresponded to tens of thousands of T cell genomes. Method: immunoSEQ multiplex PCR; TCRdb's copy keeps in-frame clones and lacks some. The sample lists about 2.1 million clones, 80% to 95% occurring once. Per germline, CDR1 LGHNA and CDR2 YSLEER. V dropped 4 bases and J dropped 7 bases, with 17 bases sitting between them. The CDR3 runs 14 residues.

This TCR was recovered from a man between 18 and 35 years old in good health. Some clones in this sample may be carry-over from other donors' samples. The chain is built from TRBV4-3 and TRBJ2-7; D unclear. Sequenced material: naive CD8+ T cells from PBMCs. The CDR3: CASSLRMGIGEQYF. The DNA for the CDR3 is TGCGCCAGCAGCCTCAGAATGGGGATCGGGGAGCAGTACTTC.